What follows describes a single T cell receptor (beta chain). Primers: 60 Vbeta forward and 13 Jbeta reverse. The method was immunoSEQ multiplex PCR; TCRdb's version includes in-frame clones alone and lacks a portion of them. Among fewer than 200,000 clones listed, roughly 82% were seen once. The data originate from a study of cytomegalovirus exposure and HLA in healthy donors. J was trimmed by 4 bases and V by 4 bases; bases with no gene match: 3. The CDR3 consists of 12 residues. Germline CDR1 SQVTM, CDR2 ANQGSEA. Source material: PBMCs. The rearrangement links TRBV29-1 to TRBJ2-5; 7 bases line up with TRBD2. The receptor was isolated from a man aged 45-65 years in good health and CMV-seropositive. CDR3 sequence: CSVGGGVETQYF. DNA for the CDR3: TGCAGCGTTGGGGGAGGGGTAGAGACCCAGTACTTC.